This note documents a single T cell receptor beta chain sequence. What it recognizes is unknown. This CDR3 has 16 amino acids. V was clipped by 0 bases and J by 1 base, with 13 bases between them. From germline, CDR1 is SGHRS and CDR2 YFSETQ. This record comes from a study of identical twins. General study findings and limits: The abundant beta clonotypes from cord blood had fewer insertions, and memory repertoires had none of this.

TCRdb fed the 5' RACE reads into MiXCR, producing one record per CDR3 protein. The sample shows roughly 720,000 distinct CDR3 sequences, about 20% of them seen only once. This same sample was also part of a study on T cells expressing NK-cell markers. That study reports: Eight donors were sequenced, seven testing HCMV-seropositive and one testing seronegative.

The sequencing input was PBMCs. The sequence was obtained from a woman aged 18-35 years in good health. The chain combines TRBV5-1 with TRBJ2-5; D not resolved. The CDR3 reads CASSLGAGRSQETQYF. The DNA of the CDR3 is TGCGCCAGCAGCTTGGGAGCCGGACGCTCCCAAGAGACCCAGTACTTC. The full variable domain, in which reference TRBV5-1 and TRBJ2-5 provide the parts outside the CDR3, is KAGVTQTPRYLIKTRGQQVTLSCSPISGHRSVSWYQQTPGQGLQFLFEYFSETQRNKGNFPGRFSGRQFSNSRSEMNVSTLELGDSALYLCASSLGAGRSQETQYFGPGTRLLVL.